One TCR beta chain is described in this entry. This sample was taken from a study of blood T cell repertoires in COVID-19. The overall study: Sites across the United States, Italy and Spain contributed samples from acute and convalescent COVID-19. From T cells, B-cell-depleted T cells, or PBMCs came the material, which was cDNA or gDNA.

Germline V gives CDR1 LNHDA, CDR2 SQIVND (reference sequence). The junction had 6 bases not matched to a gene; V was cut back by 6 bases and J by 5 bases. The CDR3 is made up of 14 amino acids. TCRdb's copy holds only in-frame clones and misses some; the assay was immunoSEQ multiplex PCR. The data show roughly 260,000 clones, with approximately 80% seen just once and roughly 4.9% held by the top ten. The sample taken for sequencing was peripheral blood. The clonotype originates from a woman over 75 with active or convalescent COVID-19. The V and J genes are TRBV19 and TRBJ2-1, with TRBD2 matching 8 bases. CDR3 region: CASRSETSDNEQFF. For the CDR3, the DNA is TGTGCCAGTAGAAGTGAGACTAGCGACAATGAGCAGTTCTTC.